The clone carrying this T cell receptor beta chain appeared a single time. The antigen is unknown. These data come from a study of T cell responses to AZD1222 COVID-19 vaccine. Study observations and caveats: Repertoires were collected only later (after the peak T cell response had occurred). Rises in breadth and depth of Spike-specific TCRs came after two AZD1222 doses.

The protocol was immunoSEQ multiplex PCR, while the TCRdb copy is restricted to in-frame clones and leaves out a portion. The sample contains about 140,000 clones, roughly 92% of which appear only once. Germline CDR1 reads LGHNA; CDR2 reads YNFKEQ. The CDR3 covers 15 residues. Trimming shortened V by 0 bases and J by 3 bases, and 11 bases separated the two germline ends. The sample consisted of peripheral blood, taken 28 days after the second AZD1222 dose. The gene calls are TRBV4-2 and TRBJ1-2, with no clear D. The source is an adult who received the AZD1222 COVID-19 vaccine. The CDR3 here is CASSQDNSPDYGYTF. The DNA for the CDR3 is TGTGCCAGCAGCCAAGACAACAGTCCCGACTATGGCTACACCTTC.